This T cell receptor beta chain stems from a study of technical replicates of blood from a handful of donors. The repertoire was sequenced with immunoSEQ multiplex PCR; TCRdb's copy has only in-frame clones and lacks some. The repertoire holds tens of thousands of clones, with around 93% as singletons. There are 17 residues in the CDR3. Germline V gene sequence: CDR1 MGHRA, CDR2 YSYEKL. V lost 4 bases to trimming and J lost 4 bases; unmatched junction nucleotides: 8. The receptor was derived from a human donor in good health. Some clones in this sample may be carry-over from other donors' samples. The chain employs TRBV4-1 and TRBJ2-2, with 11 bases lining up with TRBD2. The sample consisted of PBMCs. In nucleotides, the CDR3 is TGCGCCAGCAGCCCCAGGAGCCTAGCGGGGGGCACCGGGGAGCTGTTTTTT. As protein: CASSPRSLAGGTGELFF.